Presented here are 23 T cell receptor beta chains from one specimen sequenced in a study of blood T cell repertoires in COVID-19. The data were produced by immunoSEQ multiplex PCR, yet TCRdb's version contains in-frame clones alone and is incomplete. Here the sample spans more than 100,000 clones, roughly 80% being singletons. Sequencing was performed on peripheral blood. The receptors were gathered from a woman between 50 and 59 years old with acute or convalescent COVID-19.

V usage is TRBV9 and J usage is TRBJ1-6, with 9 nucleotides matching TRBD1. This CDR3 contains 15 residues. V gave up 4 bases and J gave up 11 bases; unmatched junction bases: 10. The germline CDR1 and CDR2 sequences are SGDLS and YYNGEE. The chain's CDR3 is CASSPSTGGLTPLHF. The CDR3 DNA sequence: TGTGCCAGCAGCCCAAGTACAGGGGGCCTGACACCCCTCCACTTT. The whole variable domain, remainder taken from reference TRBV9 and TRBJ1-6, is DSGVTQTPKHLITATGQRVTLRCSPRSGDLSVYWYQQSLDQGLQFLIQYYNGEERAKGNILERFSAQQFPDLHSELNLSSLELGDSALYFCASSPSTGGLTPLHFGNGTRLTVT.

V gene TRBV5-1 combines with J gene TRBJ1-2, with 9 bases aligning to TRBD1. The ends lost 0 bases at V and 8 bases at J; junction bases unmatched: 5. The CDR3 contains 14 residues. The germline CDR1 and CDR2 sequences are SGHRS and YFSETQ. CDR3 nucleotides: TGCGCCAGCAGCTTGGGGGACAGGGCGGGCGGCTACACCTTC. It encodes CASSLGDRAGGYTF.

The genes are TRBV10-2 and TRBJ2-1; tentatively, D is TRBD2 (6 bases). V gave up 3 bases and J gave up 4 bases, with 13 bases separating them. This CDR3 comprises 15 residues. Germline assignment: CDR1 WSHSY and CDR2 SAAADI. This chain's CDR3 is CASSDRASDYNEQFF. In DNA, the CDR3 is TGCGCCAGCAGTGATAGGGCTAGCGATTACAATGAGCAGTTCTTC.

This chain uses TRBV6-6 with TRBJ2-1; 9 nucleotides match TRBD1. CDR3 length: 15 residues. V gave up 9 bases and J gave up 10 bases; unmatched junction bases: 16. Germline V lookup: CDR1 MNHNY, CDR2 SVGAGI (reference sequence). CDR3 bases: TGTGCCAGTTGCGATACAGGGGGCATCAGGTTGGAGCAGTTCTTC. Amino acid sequence: CASCDTGGIRLEQFF.

The chain combines TRBV2 with TRBJ1-2, with a weak D call TRBD1 (6 bases). CDR3 size: 12 residues. The V and J ends lost 5 bases and 8 bases respectively, with 12 bases between them. CDR1 and CDR2 from the germline V gene are SNHLY and FYNNEI. CDR3 loop: CASSSGVRGYTF. The CDR3 nucleotides read TGTGCCAGCAGTTCAGGGGTCAGAGGCTACACCTTC.

This chain links TRBV25-1 with TRBJ1-1, with 8 bases lining up with TRBD1. Per the germline V gene, CDR1 is MGHDK and CDR2 is SYGVNS. This CDR3 comprises 14 residues. Unmatched junction bases numbered 9, after V lost 2 bases and J lost 10 bases. CDR3 bases: TGTGCCAGCAGTGAACAGACAGGGGCATTGGGAGCTTTCTTT. This encodes CASSEQTGALGAFF.

The genes are TRBV5-1 and TRBJ1-2; the match to TRBD1 covers 7 bases. This CDR3 contains 14 residues. Germline V gene sequence: CDR1 SGHRS, CDR2 YFSETQ. The ends lost 3 bases at V and 8 bases at J; junction bases unmatched: 10. CDR3 loop: CASSSNRDSWGYTF. CDR3 nucleotide sequence: TGCGCCAGCAGCTCCAACCGGGACAGCTGGGGCTACACCTTC.

The table lists this clone with a count of one. The chain employs TRBV6-5 and TRBJ1-1, with a possible D match to TRBD1 (6 bases). Trimming removed 5 bases at V and 4 bases at J, with 11 bases between. Germline V gene data show CDR1 as MNHEY and CDR2 as SVGAGI. The CDR3 covers 13 residues. CDR3 nucleotides: TGTGCCAGCAGTAGAACAGGGACCACTGAAGCTTTCTTT. Translating it yields CASSRTGTTEAFF.

The chain recombines TRBV6-5 with TRBJ2-7; TRBD2 aligns across 7 bases. The germline V gene has CDR1 MNHEY and CDR2 SVGAGI. This CDR3 is built from 13 residues. V lost 2 bases to trimming and J lost 2 bases; unmatched junction nucleotides: 0. The CDR3 DNA sequence: TGTGCCAGCAGTTACCTAGCGGCCTACGAGCAGTACTTC. Protein: CASSYLAAYEQYF.

This clone occurred once. The J gene is TRBJ1-2, the V gene TRBV6-5; 8 positions agree with TRBD1. V trimming: 5 bases; J trimming: 4 bases; junction bases outside the gene matches: 9. Germline loops: CDR1 MNHEY, CDR2 SVGAGI. The CDR3 runs to 15 residues. DNA of the CDR3: TGTGCCAGCAGTCGACAGGGGCCTAGGCTCTATGGCTACACCTTC. Translated, it gives CASSRQGPRLYGYTF.

J is TRBJ1-2 and V is TRBV6-5; no clear D. The germline CDR1 and CDR2 sequences are MNHEY and SVGAGI. Between the trimmed V and J ends, which lost 7 bases and 3 bases, there was a span of 9 bases. This CDR3 comprises 12 residues. The CDR3 nucleotides read TGTGCCAGCACCCTAGATTACTATGGCTACACCTTC. Its protein is CASTLDYYGYTF.

This rearrangement joins TRBV10-2 to TRBJ1-5; D is undetermined. Trimming shortened V by 1 base and J by 5 bases, and 6 bases separated the two germline ends. There are 13 residues in the CDR3. The germline V gene has CDR1 WSHSY and CDR2 SAAADI. For the CDR3, the DNA is TGCGCCAGCAGTGAGTTGAGAGATCAGCCCCAGCATTTT. It translates to CASSELRDQPQHF.

V usage is TRBV2 and J usage is TRBJ2-1, with 7 bases fitting TRBD1. V was clipped by 4 bases and J by 6 bases; unmatched bases: 9. In germline, CDR1 is SNHLY, CDR2 FYNNEI. This CDR3 has 15 residues. The CDR3 loop is CASSVGDRETNEQFF. In DNA, the CDR3 is TGTGCCAGCAGTGTAGGAGACAGGGAAACCAATGAGCAGTTCTTC. Filled out from reference TRBV2 and TRBJ2-1, the complete variable domain reads EPEVTQTPSHQVTQMGQEVILRCVPISNHLYFYWYRQILGQKVEFLVSFYNNEISEKSEIFDDQFSVERPDGSNFTLKIRSTKLEDSAMYFCASSVGDRETNEQFFGPGTRLTVL.

This clone has just one count. CDR3 amino acids: CASTTGNSNQPQHF. The DNA for the CDR3 is TGTGCCAGCACCACAGGGAATAGCAATCAGCCCCAGCATTTT. The genes are TRBV28 and TRBJ1-5, with TRBD1 as a possible D gene (6 bases). Germline assignment: CDR1 MDHEN and CDR2 SYDVKM. Trimming cost V 7 bases and J 0 bases, with 10 bases left between them. The length of the CDR3 is 14 residues. Looking up the rest from reference TRBV28 and TRBJ1-5 gives the full variable domain: DVKVTQSSRYLVKRTGEKVFLECVQDMDHENMFWYRQDPGLGLRLIYFSYDVKMKEKGDIPEGYSVSREKKERFSLILESASTNQTSMYLCASTTGNSNQPQHFGDGTRLSIL.

This rearrangement joins TRBV5-8 to TRBJ2-3; TRBD1 matches at 7 bases. Unmatched junction bases numbered 7, after V lost 0 bases and J lost 0 bases. Germline V lookup: CDR1 SGHTS, CDR2 YDEGEE. The CDR3 has 17 residues. As DNA, the CDR3 is TGTGCCAGCAGCTTGGCCCAAGGGACAGTTAGCACAGATACGCAGTATTTT. Translation gives CASSLAQGTVSTDTQYF. Variable domain in full (rest from reference TRBV5-8 and TRBJ2-3): EAGVTQSPTHLIKTRGQQATLRCSPISGHTSVYWYQQALGLGLQFLLWYDEGEERNRGNFPPRFSGRQFPNYSSELNVNALELEDSALYLCASSLAQGTVSTDTQYFGPGTRLTVL.

The DNA of the CDR3 is TGTGCCAGCAGTGACCCTAGCGGGGGGATCCGAAGATCGAACACCGGGGAGCTGTTTTTT. It encodes CASSDPSGGIRRSNTGELFF. The J gene is TRBJ2-2, the V gene TRBV6-1; 11 nucleotides agree with TRBD2. Trimming at V came to 3 bases and at J to 0 bases, leaving 12 bases not matched to a gene. This CDR3 spans 20 amino acids. The germline CDR1 and CDR2 sequences are MNHNS and SASEGT.

The CDR3 protein is CASSYSIGRDSYNEQFF. The DNA of the CDR3 is TGTGCCAGCAGTTACTCAATTGGCAGGGACTCCTACAATGAGCAGTTCTTC. The rearrangement joins TRBV6-2 or TRBV6-3 to TRBJ2-1, with a tentative D call TRBD1 (5 bases). CDR1 and CDR2 from the germline V gene are MNHEY and SVGEGT. Trimming removed 0 bases from V and 0 bases from J, with 12 bases in between. This CDR3 contains 17 residues.

The rearrangement links TRBV29-1 to TRBJ2-5; D is perhaps TRBD1 (6 bases). The CDR3 extends over 14 amino acids. CDR1 and CDR2 (germline): SQVTM, ANQGSEA. V was cut by 3 bases and J by 5 bases, with 16 bases left in between. In DNA, the CDR3 is TGCAGCGTTGAGTGGACAGCCTCACGGGAGACCCAGTACTTC. Translation gives CSVEWTASRETQYF.

V and J are TRBV27 and TRBJ1-6; 10 bases fit TRBD1. There are 14 residues in the CDR3. Germline CDR1 and CDR2: MNHEY and SMNVEV (reference sequence). With V trimmed by 6 bases and J by 9 bases, 5 bases remained unmatched. This chain's CDR3 is CASRTGTGVSPLHF. DNA for the CDR3: TGTGCCAGCAGGACCGGGACAGGGGTTTCACCCCTCCACTTT.

The V gene is TRBV30, the J gene TRBJ2-7; possibly TRBD1 for D (5 bases). The CDR3 sequence is 14 residues long. V was pared by 0 bases and J by 0 bases, with 9 bases between. Germline CDR1 GTSNPN, CDR2 SVGIG (reference sequence). The DNA for the CDR3 is TGTGCCTGGAGTGTAAAAGGGGACTCCTACGAGCAGTACTTC. This codes for CAWSVKGDSYEQYF. Drawing the rest from reference TRBV30 and TRBJ2-7, the complete variable domain is SQTIHQWPATLVQPVGSPLSLECTVEGTSNPNLYWYRQAAGRGLQLLFYSVGIGQISSEVPQNLSASRPQDRQFILSSKKLLLSDSGFYLCAWSVKGDSYEQYFGPGTRLTVT.

The V gene is TRBV5-1, the J gene TRBJ1-2; D is possibly TRBD1 (6 bases). V was pared by 4 bases and J by 3 bases, with 10 bases between. Germline V gives CDR1 SGHRS, CDR2 YFSETQ. The CDR3 sequence is 13 residues long. CDR3 residues: CASSLQGDYGYTF. The CDR3 DNA reads TGCGCCAGCAGCCTACAGGGAGACTATGGCTACACCTTC.

The rearrangement joins TRBV6-5 to TRBJ2-1; 9 bases agree with TRBD1. Germline CDR1 and CDR2: MNHEY and SVGAGI. The CDR3 is 14 residues long. V dropped 5 bases and J dropped 13; count of bases not matched to a gene: 12. The CDR3 here is CASSQQTGGTPQFF. The CDR3 region has the DNA TGTGCCAGCAGTCAGCAGACAGGGGGAACTCCACAGTTCTTC.

The chain carries TRBV11-2 and TRBJ1-3; D unclear. This CDR3 comprises 15 residues. From germline, CDR1 is SGHAT and CDR2 FQNNGV. Trimming took off 4 bases at V and 2 bases at J, with 12 bases between the two ends. The chain's CDR3 is CASSSGVGTGNTIYF. The CDR3 bases are TGTGCCAGCAGCTCCGGGGTAGGAACTGGAAACACCATATATTTT.